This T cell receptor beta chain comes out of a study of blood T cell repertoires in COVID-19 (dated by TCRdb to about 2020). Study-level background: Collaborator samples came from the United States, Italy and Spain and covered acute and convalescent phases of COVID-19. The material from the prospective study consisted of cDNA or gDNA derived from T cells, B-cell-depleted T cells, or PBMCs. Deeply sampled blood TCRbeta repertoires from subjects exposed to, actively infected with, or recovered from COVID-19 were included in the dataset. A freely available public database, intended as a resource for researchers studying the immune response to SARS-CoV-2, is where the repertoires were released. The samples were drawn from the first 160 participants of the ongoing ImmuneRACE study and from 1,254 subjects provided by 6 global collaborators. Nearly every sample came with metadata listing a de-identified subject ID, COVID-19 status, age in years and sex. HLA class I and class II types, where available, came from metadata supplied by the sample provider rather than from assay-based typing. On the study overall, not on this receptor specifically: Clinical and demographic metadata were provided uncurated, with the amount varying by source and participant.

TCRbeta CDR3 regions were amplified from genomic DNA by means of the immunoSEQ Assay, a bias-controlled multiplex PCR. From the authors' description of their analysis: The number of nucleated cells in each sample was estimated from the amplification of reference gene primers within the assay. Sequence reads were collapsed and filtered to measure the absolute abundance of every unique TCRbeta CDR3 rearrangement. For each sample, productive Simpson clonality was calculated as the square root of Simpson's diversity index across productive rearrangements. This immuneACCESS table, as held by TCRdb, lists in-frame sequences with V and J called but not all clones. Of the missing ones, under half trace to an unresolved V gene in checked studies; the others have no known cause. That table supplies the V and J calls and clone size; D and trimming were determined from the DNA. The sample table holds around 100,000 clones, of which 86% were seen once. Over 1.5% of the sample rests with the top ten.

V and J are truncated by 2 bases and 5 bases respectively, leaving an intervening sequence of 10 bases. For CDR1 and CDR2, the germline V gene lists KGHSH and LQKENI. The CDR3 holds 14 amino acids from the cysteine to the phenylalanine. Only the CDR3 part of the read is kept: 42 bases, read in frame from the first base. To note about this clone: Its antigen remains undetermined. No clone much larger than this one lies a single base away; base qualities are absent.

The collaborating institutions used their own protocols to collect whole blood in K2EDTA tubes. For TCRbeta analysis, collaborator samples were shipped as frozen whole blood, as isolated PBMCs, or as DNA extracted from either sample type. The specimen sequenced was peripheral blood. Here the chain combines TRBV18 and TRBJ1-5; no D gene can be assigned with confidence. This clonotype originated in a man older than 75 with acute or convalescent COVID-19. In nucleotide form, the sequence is TGTGCCAGCTCACCAGGGGAGTTCGATCAGCCCCAGCATTTT. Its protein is CASSPGEFDQPQHF.